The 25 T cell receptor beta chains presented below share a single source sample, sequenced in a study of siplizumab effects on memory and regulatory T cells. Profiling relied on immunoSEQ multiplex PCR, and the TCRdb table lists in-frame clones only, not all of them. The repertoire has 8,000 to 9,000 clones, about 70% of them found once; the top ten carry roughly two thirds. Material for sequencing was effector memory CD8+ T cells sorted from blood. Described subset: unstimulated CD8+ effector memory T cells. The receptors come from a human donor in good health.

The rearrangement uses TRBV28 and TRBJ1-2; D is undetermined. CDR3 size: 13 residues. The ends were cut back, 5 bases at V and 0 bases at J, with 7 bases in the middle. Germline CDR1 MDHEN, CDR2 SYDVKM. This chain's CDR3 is CASSAPANYGYTF. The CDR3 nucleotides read TGTGCCAGCAGTGCGCCCGCTAACTATGGCTACACCTTC.

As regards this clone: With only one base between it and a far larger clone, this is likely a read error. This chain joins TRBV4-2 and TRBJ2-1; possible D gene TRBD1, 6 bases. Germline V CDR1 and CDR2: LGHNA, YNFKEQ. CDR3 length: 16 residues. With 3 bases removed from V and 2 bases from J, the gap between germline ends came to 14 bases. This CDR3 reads CASSHYLDSPYNEQFF. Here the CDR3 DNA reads TGTGCCAGCAGCCACTATTTGGACAGTCCCTACAATGAGCAGTTCTTC.

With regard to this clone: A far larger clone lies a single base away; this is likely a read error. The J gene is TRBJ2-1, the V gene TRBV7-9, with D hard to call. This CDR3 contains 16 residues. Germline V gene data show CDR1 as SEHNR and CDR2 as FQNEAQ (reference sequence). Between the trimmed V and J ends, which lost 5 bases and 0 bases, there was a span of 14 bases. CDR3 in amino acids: CASSQEAQSSYNEQFF. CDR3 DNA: TGTGCCAGCAGCCAAGAGGCCCAGAGCTCCTACAATGAGCAGTTCTTC.

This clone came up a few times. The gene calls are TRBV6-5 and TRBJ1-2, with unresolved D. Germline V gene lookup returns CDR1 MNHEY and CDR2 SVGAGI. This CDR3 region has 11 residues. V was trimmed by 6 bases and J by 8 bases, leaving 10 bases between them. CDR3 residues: CASSQSLGYTF. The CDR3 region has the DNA TGTGCCAGCAGCCAGAGTCTGGGCTACACCTTC.

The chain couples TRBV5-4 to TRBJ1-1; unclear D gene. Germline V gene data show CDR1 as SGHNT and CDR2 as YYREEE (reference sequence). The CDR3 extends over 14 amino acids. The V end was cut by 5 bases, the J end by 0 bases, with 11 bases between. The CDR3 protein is CASSTASMNTEAFF. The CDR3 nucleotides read TGTGCCAGCAGTACCGCCTCTATGAACACTGAAGCTTTCTTT.

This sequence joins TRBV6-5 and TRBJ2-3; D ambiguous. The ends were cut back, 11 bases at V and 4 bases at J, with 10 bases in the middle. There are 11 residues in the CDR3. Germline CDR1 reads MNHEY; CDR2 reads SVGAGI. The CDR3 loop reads CAESESDTQYF. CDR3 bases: TGTGCCGAATCAGAATCAGATACGCAGTATTTT.

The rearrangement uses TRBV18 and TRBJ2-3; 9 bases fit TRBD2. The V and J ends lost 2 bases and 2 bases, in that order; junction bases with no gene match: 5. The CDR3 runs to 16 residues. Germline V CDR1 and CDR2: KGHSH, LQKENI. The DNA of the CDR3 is TGTGCCAGCTCACCAGCGGGGGGGCCCCTCACAGATACGCAGTATTTT. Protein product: CASSPAGGPLTDTQYF.

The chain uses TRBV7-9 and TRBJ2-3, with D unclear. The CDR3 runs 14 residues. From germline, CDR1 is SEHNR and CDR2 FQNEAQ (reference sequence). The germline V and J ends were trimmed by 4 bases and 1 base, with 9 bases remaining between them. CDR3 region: CASSSLFGTDTQYF. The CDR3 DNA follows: TGTGCCAGCAGCTCGTTGTTCGGCACAGATACGCAGTATTTT.

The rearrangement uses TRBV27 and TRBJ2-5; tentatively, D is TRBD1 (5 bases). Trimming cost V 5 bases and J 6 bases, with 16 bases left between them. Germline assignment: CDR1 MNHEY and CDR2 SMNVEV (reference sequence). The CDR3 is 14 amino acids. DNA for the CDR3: TGTGCCAGCAGTCCATTCCAAGGGGCCAAGACCCAGTACTTC. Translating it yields CASSPFQGAKTQYF.

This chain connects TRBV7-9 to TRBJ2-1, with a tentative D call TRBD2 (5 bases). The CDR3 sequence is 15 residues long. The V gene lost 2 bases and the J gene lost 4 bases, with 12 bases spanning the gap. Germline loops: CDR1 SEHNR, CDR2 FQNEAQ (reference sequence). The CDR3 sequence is CASSLRELGYNEQFF. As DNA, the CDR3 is TGTGCCAGCAGCTTACGGGAATTGGGTTACAATGAGCAGTTCTTC. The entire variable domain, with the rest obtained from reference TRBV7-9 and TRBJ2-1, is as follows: DTGVSQNPRHKITKRGQNVTFRCDPISEHNRLYWYRQTLGQGPEFLTYFQNEAQLEKSRLLSDRFSAERPKGSFSTLEIQRTEQGDSAMYLCASSLRELGYNEQFFGPGTRLTVL.

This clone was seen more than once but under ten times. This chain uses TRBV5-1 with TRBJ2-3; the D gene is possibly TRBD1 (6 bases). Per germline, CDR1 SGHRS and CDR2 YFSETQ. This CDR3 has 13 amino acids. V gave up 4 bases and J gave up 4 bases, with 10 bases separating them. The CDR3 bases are TGCGCCAGCAGCCAGCCAGGGGCAGATACGCAGTATTTT. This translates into CASSQPGADTQYF.

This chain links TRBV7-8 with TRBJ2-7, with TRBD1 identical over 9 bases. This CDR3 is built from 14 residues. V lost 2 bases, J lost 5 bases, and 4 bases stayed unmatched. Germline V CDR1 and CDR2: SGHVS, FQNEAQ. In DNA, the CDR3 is TGTGCCAGCAGCTTATTGGGACAGGGACACGAGCAGTACTTC. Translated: CASSLLGQGHEQYF. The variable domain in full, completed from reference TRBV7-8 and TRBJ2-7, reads GAGVSQSPRYKVAKRGQDVALRCDPISGHVSLFWYQQALGQGPEFLTYFQNEAQLDKSGLPSDRFFAERPEGSVSTLKIQRTQQEDSAVYLCASSLLGQGHEQYFGPGTRLTVT.

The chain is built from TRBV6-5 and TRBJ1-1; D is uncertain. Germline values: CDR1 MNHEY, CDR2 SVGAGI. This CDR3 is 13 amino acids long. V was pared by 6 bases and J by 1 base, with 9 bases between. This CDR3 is CASSSHENTEAFF. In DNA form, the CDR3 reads TGTGCCAGCAGCTCACATGAGAACACTGAAGCTTTCTTT.

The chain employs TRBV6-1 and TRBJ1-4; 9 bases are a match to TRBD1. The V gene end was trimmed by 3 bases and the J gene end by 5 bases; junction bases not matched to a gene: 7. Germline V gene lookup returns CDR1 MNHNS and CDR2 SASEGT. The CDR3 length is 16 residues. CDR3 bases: TGTGCCAGCAGTGAGACCCCGGGACAGGGAAATGAAAAACTGTTTTTT. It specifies CASSETPGQGNEKLFF.

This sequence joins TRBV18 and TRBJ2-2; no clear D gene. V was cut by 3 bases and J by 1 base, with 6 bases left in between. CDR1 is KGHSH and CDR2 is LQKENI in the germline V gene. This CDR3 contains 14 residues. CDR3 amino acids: CASSPPRNTGELFF. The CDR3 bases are TGTGCCAGCTCACCCCCACGGAACACCGGGGAGCTGTTTTTT.

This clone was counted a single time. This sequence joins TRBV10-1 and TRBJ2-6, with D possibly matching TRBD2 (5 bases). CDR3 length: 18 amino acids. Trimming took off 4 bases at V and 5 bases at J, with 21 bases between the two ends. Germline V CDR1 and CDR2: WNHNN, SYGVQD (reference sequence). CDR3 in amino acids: CASSVVAIAQSRANVLTF. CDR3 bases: TGCGCCAGCAGTGTGGTAGCGATCGCACAAAGTCGGGCCAACGTCCTGACTTTC.

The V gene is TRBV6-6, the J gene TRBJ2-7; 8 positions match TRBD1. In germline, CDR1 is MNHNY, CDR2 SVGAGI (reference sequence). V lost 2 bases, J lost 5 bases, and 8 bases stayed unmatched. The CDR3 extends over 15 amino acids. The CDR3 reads CASSYTPDRVHEQYF. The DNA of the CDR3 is TGTGCCAGCAGTTACACCCCGGACAGGGTGCACGAGCAGTACTTC.

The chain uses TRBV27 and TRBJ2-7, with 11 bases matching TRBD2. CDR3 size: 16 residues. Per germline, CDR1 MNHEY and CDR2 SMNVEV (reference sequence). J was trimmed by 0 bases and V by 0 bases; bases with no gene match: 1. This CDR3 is CASSLSGLAASYEQYF. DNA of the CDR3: TGTGCCAGCAGTTTATCGGGACTAGCGGCCTCCTACGAGCAGTACTTC.

CDR3: CASSSPLKTGLDTQYF. In DNA form, the CDR3 reads TGTGCCAGCAGTTCCCCCCTAAAGACGGGGTTGGATACGCAGTATTTT. The genes are TRBV6-5 and TRBJ2-3; a weak D match, TRBD2 (5 bases). The CDR3 spans 16 residues. Germline V gives CDR1 MNHEY, CDR2 SVGAGI. The V end was cut by 4 bases, the J end by 6 bases, with 20 bases between.

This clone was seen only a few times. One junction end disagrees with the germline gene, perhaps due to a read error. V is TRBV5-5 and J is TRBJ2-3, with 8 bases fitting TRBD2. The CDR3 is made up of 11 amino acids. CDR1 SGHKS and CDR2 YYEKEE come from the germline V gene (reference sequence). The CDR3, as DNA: TGTGCCAGCAGCTTGGCGGGACTAGGAGGTTTT. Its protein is CASSLAGLGGF.

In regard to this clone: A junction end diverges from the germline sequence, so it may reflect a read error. The CDR3, as DNA: TGTGCCAGCACCTTAGGGACAGGGGACCTCAATGAGCAGTTCTTC. Translation: CASTLGTGDLNEQFF. V and J are TRBV7-9 and TRBJ2-1; 10 positions agree with TRBD1. Germline V gene sequence: CDR1 SEHNR, CDR2 FQNEAQ (reference sequence). The CDR3 spans 15 residues.

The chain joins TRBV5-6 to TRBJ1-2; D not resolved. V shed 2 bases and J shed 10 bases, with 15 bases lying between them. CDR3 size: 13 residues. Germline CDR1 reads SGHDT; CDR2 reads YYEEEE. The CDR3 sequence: CASSFYRARPYTF. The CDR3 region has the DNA TGTGCCAGCAGCTTCTACCGGGCCCGCCCCTACACCTTC.

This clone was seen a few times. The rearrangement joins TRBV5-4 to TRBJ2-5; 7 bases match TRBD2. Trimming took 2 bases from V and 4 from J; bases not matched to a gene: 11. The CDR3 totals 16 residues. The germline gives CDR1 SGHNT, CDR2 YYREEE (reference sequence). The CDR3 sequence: CASSFGYGGSVETQYF. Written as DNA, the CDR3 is TGTGCCAGCAGCTTTGGGTACGGGGGGAGCGTAGAGACCCAGTACTTC.

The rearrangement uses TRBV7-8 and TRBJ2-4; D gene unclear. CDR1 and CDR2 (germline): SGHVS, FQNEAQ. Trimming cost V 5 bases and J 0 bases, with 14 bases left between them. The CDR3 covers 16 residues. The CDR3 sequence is CASSTYSSLAKNIQYF. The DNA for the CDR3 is TGTGCCAGCAGCACCTACTCGAGTCTAGCCAAAAACATTCAGTACTTC.

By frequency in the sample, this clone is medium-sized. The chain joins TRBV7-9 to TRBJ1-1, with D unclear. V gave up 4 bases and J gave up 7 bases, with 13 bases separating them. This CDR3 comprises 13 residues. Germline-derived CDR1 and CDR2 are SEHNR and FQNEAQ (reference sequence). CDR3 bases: TGTGCCAGCAGCTCGCAAGGCAGGTATGAAGCTTTCTTT. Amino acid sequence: CASSSQGRYEAFF. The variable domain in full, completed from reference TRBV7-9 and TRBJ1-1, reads DTGVSQNPRHKITKRGQNVTFRCDPISEHNRLYWYRQTLGQGPEFLTYFQNEAQLEKSRLLSDRFSAERPKGSFSTLEIQRTEQGDSAMYLCASSSQGRYEAFFGQGTRLTVV.